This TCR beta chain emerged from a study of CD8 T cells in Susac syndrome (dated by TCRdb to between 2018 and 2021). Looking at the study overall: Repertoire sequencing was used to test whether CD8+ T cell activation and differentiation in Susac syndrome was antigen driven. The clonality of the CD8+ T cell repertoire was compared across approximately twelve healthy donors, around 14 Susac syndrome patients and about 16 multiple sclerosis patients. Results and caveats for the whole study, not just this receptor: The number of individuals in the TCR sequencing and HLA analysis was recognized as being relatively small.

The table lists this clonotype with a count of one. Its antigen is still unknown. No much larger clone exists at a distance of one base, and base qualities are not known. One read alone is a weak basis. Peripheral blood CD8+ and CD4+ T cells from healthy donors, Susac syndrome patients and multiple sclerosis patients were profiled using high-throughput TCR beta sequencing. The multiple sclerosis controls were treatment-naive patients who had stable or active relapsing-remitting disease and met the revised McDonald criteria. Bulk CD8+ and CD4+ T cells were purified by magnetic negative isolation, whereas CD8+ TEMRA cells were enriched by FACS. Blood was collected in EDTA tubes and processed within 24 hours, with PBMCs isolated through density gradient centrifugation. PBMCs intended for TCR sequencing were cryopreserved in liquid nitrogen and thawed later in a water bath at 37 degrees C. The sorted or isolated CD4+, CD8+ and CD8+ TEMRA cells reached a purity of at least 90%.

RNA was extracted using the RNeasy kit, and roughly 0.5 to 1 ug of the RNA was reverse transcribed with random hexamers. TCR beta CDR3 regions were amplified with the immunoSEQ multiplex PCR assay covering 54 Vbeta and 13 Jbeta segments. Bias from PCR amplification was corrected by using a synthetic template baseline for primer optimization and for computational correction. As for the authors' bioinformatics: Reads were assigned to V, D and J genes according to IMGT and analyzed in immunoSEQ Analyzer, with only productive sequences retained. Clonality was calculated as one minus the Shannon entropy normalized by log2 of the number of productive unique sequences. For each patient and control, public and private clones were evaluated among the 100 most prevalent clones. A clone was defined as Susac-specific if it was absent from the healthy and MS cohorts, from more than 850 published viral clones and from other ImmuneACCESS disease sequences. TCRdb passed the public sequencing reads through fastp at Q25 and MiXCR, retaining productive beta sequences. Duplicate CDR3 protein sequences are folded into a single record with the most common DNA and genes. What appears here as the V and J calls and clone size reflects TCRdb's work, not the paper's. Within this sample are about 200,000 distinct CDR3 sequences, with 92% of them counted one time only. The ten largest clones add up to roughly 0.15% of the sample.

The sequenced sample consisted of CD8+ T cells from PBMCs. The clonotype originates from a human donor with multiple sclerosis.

The DNA is as follows: TGCAGTGCCTCGACTAGCGGAACCTACGAGCAGTACTTC. This yields the protein CSASTSGTYEQYF. The chain links TRBV20-1 with TRBJ2-7; 9 of the junction bases match TRBD2. Germline trimming amounts to 6 bases on V and 2 bases on J, with 5 as the count of junction bases outside the gene matches. CDR1 is given as DFQATT and CDR2 as SNEGSKA, both from the germline V gene (reference sequence). The CDR3 goes from the cysteine to the phenylalanine over 13 residues. The sequence is cut down to CDR3 DNA, 39 bases in frame from base 1.